What follows are 27 T cell receptor beta chains derived from one specimen sequenced in a study of T cell responses to AZD1222 COVID-19 vaccine. Clones were read by immunoSEQ multiplex PCR, and TCRdb kept only the in-frame ones, dropping some. Among 250,000 to 300,000 clones listed, 90% to 95% were seen once. This sample comprised peripheral blood, obtained 28 days after the second AZD1222 dose. The receptors were gathered from an adult who received the AZD1222 COVID-19 vaccine.

V is TRBV4-1 and J is TRBJ2-7; D gene uncertain. Between the trimmed V and J ends, which lost 0 bases and 3 bases, there was a span of 6 bases. Germline V gene sequence: CDR1 MGHRA, CDR2 YSYEKL. The CDR3 sequence is 13 residues long. The CDR3 sequence: CASSQDGIYEQYF. The CDR3 DNA sequence: TGCGCCAGCAGCCAAGATGGCATCTACGAGCAGTACTTC.

This chain joins TRBV5-1 and TRBJ2-1; D is undetermined. The CDR3 spans 16 residues. V dropped 4 bases and J dropped 4 bases, with 18 bases sitting between them. The germline gives CDR1 SGHRS, CDR2 YFSETQ. In DNA form, the CDR3 reads TGCGCCAGCAGCCCCCGGACCCACCCCGATTACAATGAGCAGTTCTTC. This codes for CASSPRTHPDYNEQFF.

The rearrangement uses TRBV24-1 and TRBJ1-2, with D possibly matching TRBD1 (5 bases). In germline, CDR1 is KGHDR, CDR2 SFDVKD. The CDR3 has 14 amino acids. Trimming removed 4 bases at V and 4 bases at J, with 12 bases between. The CDR3 DNA reads TGTGCCACCAGTGACCCTGGGACTGTCTATGGCTACACCTTC. It specifies CATSDPGTVYGYTF.

The CDR3 loop is CASSQEGRAYNEQFF. The CDR3, as DNA: TGCGCCAGCAGCCAAGAGGGCAGAGCCTACAATGAGCAGTTCTTC. The rearrangement joins TRBV4-3 to TRBJ2-1; no clear D gene. CDR3 length equals 15 residues. The germline CDR1 and CDR2 sequences are LGHNA and YSLEER. V lost 0 bases to trimming and J lost 2 bases, with 8 bases between them.

The chain is built from TRBV29-1 and TRBJ1-1; TRBD1 matches at 7 bases. CDR1 SQVTM and CDR2 ANQGSEA come from the germline V gene. Trimming took 2 bases from V and 3 from J; bases not matched to a gene: 3. The CDR3 has 13 amino acids. The CDR3: CSVERGRDTEAFF. The CDR3 nucleotides are TGCAGCGTTGAAAGGGGGCGCGACACTGAAGCTTTCTTT.

The rearrangement joins TRBV12-3 or TRBV12-4 to TRBJ1-5, with D uncertain. CDR3 size: 12 residues. Trimming pared 5 bases from V and 4 bases from J, leaving 6 bases between. The CDR3 spells CASSARNQPQHF. The CDR3 nucleotides are TGTGCCAGCAGTGCTAGAAATCAGCCCCAGCATTTT.

This clone was observed a handful of times. This sequence joins TRBV25-1 and TRBJ2-7; possibly TRBD1 for D (5 bases). The V and J ends lost 2 bases and 6 bases respectively, with 14 bases between them. In germline, CDR1 is MGHDK, CDR2 SYGVNS. The CDR3 loop spans 14 amino acids. The CDR3 DNA reads TGTGCCAGCAGTGAAGCTCCAGGGTACTCCGAGCAGTACTTC. Translation: CASSEAPGYSEQYF.

This chain uses TRBV9 with TRBJ2-1; 9 bases line up with TRBD2. The CDR3 runs to 19 residues. The germline V gene has CDR1 SGDLS and CDR2 YYNGEE. V trimming: 0 bases; J trimming: 5 bases; junction bases outside the gene matches: 15. The CDR3 DNA reads as TGTGCCAGCAGCGTAGGTGTTAGCGGGAGAGCCCCGCGTGACAATGAGCAGTTCTTC. Its protein is CASSVGVSGRAPRDNEQFF. Full variable domain (rest looked up from reference TRBV9 and TRBJ2-1): DSGVTQTPKHLITATGQRVTLRCSPRSGDLSVYWYQQSLDQGLQFLIQYYNGEERAKGNILERFSAQQFPDLHSELNLSSLELGDSALYFCASSVGVSGRAPRDNEQFFGPGTRLTVL.

The CDR3 nucleotides are TGTGCCAGCAGCGTGGACAGGGTGAACACCGGGGAGCTGTTTTTT. It encodes CASSVDRVNTGELFF. The chain uses TRBV7-9 and TRBJ2-2; TRBD1 agrees at 8 bases. CDR3 length equals 15 residues. The ends lost 5 bases at V and 1 base at J; junction bases unmatched: 3. The germline V gene encodes CDR1 SEHNR and CDR2 FQNEAQ (reference sequence).

V and J are TRBV9 and TRBJ2-2; 8 nucleotides match TRBD2. V was clipped by 4 bases and J by 2 bases; unmatched bases: 7. There are 16 residues in the CDR3. Germline-derived CDR1 and CDR2 are SGDLS and YYNGEE. Here the CDR3 reads CASSPSSGLNTGELFF. The CDR3, as DNA: TGTGCCAGCAGCCCATCTAGCGGGCTTAACACCGGGGAGCTGTTTTTT.

The genes are TRBV7-2 and TRBJ2-1; 9 bases match TRBD2. The CDR3 extends over 15 amino acids. Trimming at V came to 4 bases and at J to 0 bases, leaving 1 base not matched to a gene. Germline CDR1 and CDR2: SGHTA and FQGNSA. CDR3 DNA sequence: TGTGCCAGCAGCTATAGCGGGAGCTCCTACAATGAGCAGTTCTTC. Amino acid sequence: CASSYSGSSYNEQFF.

J is TRBJ2-3 and V is TRBV28, with D unresolved. Between the trimmed V and J ends, which lost 5 bases and 4 bases, there was a span of 7 bases. The CDR3 runs to 12 residues. Germline CDR1 reads MDHEN; CDR2 reads SYDVKM. The CDR3 loop reads CASSTIPDTQYF. The CDR3 DNA sequence: TGTGCCAGCAGTACGATTCCAGATACGCAGTATTTT. The full variable domain, its missing parts supplied by reference TRBV28 and TRBJ2-3, is DVKVTQSSRYLVKRTGEKVFLECVQDMDHENMFWYRQDPGLGLRLIYFSYDVKMKEKGDIPEGYSVSREKKERFSLILESASTNQTSMYLCASSTIPDTQYFGPGTRLTVL.

The chain is built from TRBV5-1 and TRBJ1-2, with 7 bases that match TRBD1. Looked up from germline, CDR1 is SGHRS and CDR2 is YFSETQ. The CDR3 runs 15 residues. V was pared by 4 bases and J by 4 bases, with 10 bases of the junction left unmatched. The CDR3 nucleotides are TGCGCCAGCAGCGACAAAGACAGGGCGGGCTATGGCTACACCTTC. Its protein is CASSDKDRAGYGYTF.

CDR3 loop: CASSRLGKGYTF. CDR3 nucleotide sequence: TGTGCCAGCTCCCGTCTGGGGAAAGGCTACACCTTC. The rearrangement joins TRBV27 to TRBJ1-2; no clear D gene. There are 12 residues in the CDR3. V lost 8 bases to trimming and J lost 8 bases, with 15 bases between them. Germline V gene sequence: CDR1 MNHEY, CDR2 SMNVEV (reference sequence).

This chain uses TRBV6-2 or TRBV6-3 with TRBJ2-1; TRBD2 matches at 12 bases. The CDR3 has 15 residues. The V segment lost 5 bases and the J segment 4 bases; nucleotides outside the gene matches: 3. Looked up from germline, CDR1 is MNHEY and CDR2 is SVGEGT. The CDR3 DNA follows: TGTGCCAGCAGTCCAACTAGCGGGGGGTACAATGAGCAGTTCTTC. Its protein is CASSPTSGGYNEQFF.

This chain links TRBV14 with TRBJ2-2; 10 nucleotides match TRBD1. Germline-derived CDR1 and CDR2 are SGHDN and FVKESK. The CDR3 length is 17 residues. J lost 3 bases, V lost 3 bases, and 7 bases had no gene match. The CDR3 coding sequence is TGTGCCAGCAGCCAGCGGCCCGGGACAGGGGACACCGGGGAGCTGTTTTTT. Translation gives CASSQRPGTGDTGELFF.

The gene calls are TRBV21-1 and TRBJ1-5; the table's D gene call, TRBD1, was not cross checked with the DNA. TRBV21-1 is listed as a pseudogene. This CDR3 spans 16 amino acids. CDR3 DNA: TGTGCCAGCAGCGCGGGACAGGGGCCCCACAATCAGCCCCAGCATTTT. This sequence encodes CASSAGQGPHNQPQHF.

V usage is TRBV28 and J usage is TRBJ2-7; the D call may be TRBD1 or TRBD2 (5 bases each). Germline-derived CDR1 and CDR2 are MDHEN and SYDVKM. The CDR3 is made up of 14 amino acids. Trimming removed 2 bases at V and 6 bases at J, with 14 bases between. The DNA for the CDR3 is TGTGCCAGCAGTTTAGGGGGTGTGAAGAGCGAGCAGTACTTC. Protein product: CASSLGGVKSEQYF.

This rearrangement joins TRBV2 to TRBJ2-2; 7 bases map to TRBD1. CDR3 length: 15 amino acids. V shed 6 bases and J 4 bases; nucleotides not matched to a gene: 8. The germline V gene has CDR1 SNHLY and CDR2 FYNNEI. As DNA, the CDR3 is TGTGCCAGCAGCCCGAGACAGGGATCCACCGGGGAGCTGTTTTTT. Amino acids: CASSPRQGSTGELFF.

The chain is built from TRBV28 and TRBJ1-2; possible D gene TRBD1, 6 bases. Between the trimmed V and J ends, which lost 6 bases and 3 bases, there was a span of 11 bases. CDR3 size: 13 residues. CDR1 is MDHEN, CDR2 SYDVKM, per germline. The CDR3 loop reads CASRTGQYYGYTF. The CDR3 region has the DNA TGTGCCAGCAGGACCGGACAGTACTATGGCTACACCTTC.

The chain has TRBV5-1 and TRBJ2-1; TRBD2 matches 8 bases. Germline V gives CDR1 SGHRS, CDR2 YFSETQ. This CDR3 spans 15 amino acids. V lost 4 bases, J lost 1 base, and 4 bases stayed unmatched. CDR3 coding DNA: TGCGCCAGCAGCCTACTAGCGGCGTCCTACAATGAGCAGTTCTTC. Protein: CASSLLAASYNEQFF. The variable domain in full, completed from reference TRBV5-1 and TRBJ2-1, reads KAGVTQTPRYLIKTRGQQVTLSCSPISGHRSVSWYQQTPGQGLQFLFEYFSETQRNKGNFPGRFSGRQFSNSRSEMNVSTLELGDSALYLCASSLLAASYNEQFFGPGTRLTVL.

Turning to this clone: At the DNA level, this CDR3 is encoded by other sequences in the same sample as well. This rearrangement joins TRBV27 to TRBJ1-5; D is unresolved. The ends were cut back, 2 bases at V and 1 base at J, with 3 bases in the middle. This CDR3 is built from 13 residues. Per the germline V gene, CDR1 is MNHEY and CDR2 is SMNVEV (reference sequence). In nucleotides, the CDR3 is TGTGCCAGCAGTTTAACCAGCAATCAGCCCCAGCATTTT. It translates to CASSLTSNQPQHF.

The rearrangement joins TRBV5-6 to TRBJ2-5; D is possibly TRBD1 or TRBD2 (5 bases each). Per the germline V gene, CDR1 is SGHDT and CDR2 is YYEEEE. The CDR3 is 15 residues long. V was pared by 4 bases and J by 5 bases, with 18 bases between. CDR3 sequence reads: CASSPSRVAGETQYF. CDR3 sequence (DNA): TGTGCCAGCAGCCCTAGCAGGGTGGCAGGGGAGACCCAGTACTTC.

The rearrangement joins TRBV7-2 to TRBJ1-1; the D gene is possibly TRBD1 (6 bases). The CDR3 totals 14 residues. Germline lookup yields CDR1 SGHTA and CDR2 FQGNSA. The ends were cut back, 5 bases at V and 4 bases at J, with 14 bases in the middle. The CDR3 spells CASSRPGGATEAFF. As DNA, the CDR3 is TGTGCCAGCAGCCGGCCTGGGGGGGCCACTGAAGCTTTCTTT. The whole variable domain, remainder taken from reference TRBV7-2 and TRBJ1-1, is GAGVSQSPSNKVTEKGKDVELRCDPISGHTALYWYRQSLGQGLEFLIYFQGNSAPDKSGLPSDRFSAERTGGSVSTLTIQRTQQEDSAVYLCASSRPGGATEAFFGQGTRLTVV.

V is TRBV27 and J is TRBJ2-7; unclear D gene. The V and J ends lost 6 bases and 0 bases respectively, with 9 bases between them. The CDR3 extends over 13 amino acids. Germline assignment: CDR1 MNHEY and CDR2 SMNVEV (reference sequence). In DNA form, the CDR3 reads TGTGCCAGCAGGAGATACAGCTCCTACGAGCAGTACTTC. Translated: CASRRYSSYEQYF.

The chain uses TRBV12-3 or TRBV12-4 and TRBJ1-6; D is unresolved. The CDR3 runs to 13 residues. The V gene lost 5 bases and the J gene lost 9 bases, with 11 bases spanning the gap. The CDR3 region has the DNA TGTGCCAGCAGTCCCAATGAGGTTTCACCCCTCCACTTT. This sequence encodes CASSPNEVSPLHF.

V gene TRBV20-1 combines with J gene TRBJ2-7; D unclear. Trimming cost V 3 bases and J 0 bases, with 6 bases left between them. The germline gives CDR1 DFQATT, CDR2 SNEGSKA (reference sequence). This CDR3 contains 12 residues. The CDR3 DNA reads TGCAGTGCTAGTCGGAGCTCCTACGAGCAGTACTTC. The encoded protein is CSASRSSYEQYF.